This TCR beta chain was recorded in a study of human T cells and chemical hapten exposure. Across the whole study: Skin on the upper inner arm, roughly 2 cm by roughly 2 cm in size, was sensitized with 2% DPC.

V lost 6 bases and J lost 5, with 17 bases in between. The CDR3 spans 15 residues. Points from the study as a whole: TCRs above 1 in 1000 frequency stayed constant with DPC sensitization.

Time point given: pre-sensitization, week 0. Sample treatment: therapeutic diphenylcyclopropenone sensitization with weekly scalp DPC. The study drew its donors from alopecia patients who were 18 to 70 years old and suitable for DPC. TCRdb analysed the RACE reads with MiXCR anew, one entry per CDR3 protein. Among about 260,000 distinct CDR3 sequences listed, about 9% were seen once. Regarding this clonotype: Its cognate antigen is unknown.

The sequencing here drew on whole blood, taken in connection with sensitization to the hapten diphenylcyclopropenone (DPC). This TCR was recovered from a woman in her 40s with alopecia areata. Some clones in this sample may be carry-over from other donors' samples. The V gene is TRBV12-3 or TRBV12-4, the J gene TRBJ1-5; the D gene is possibly TRBD1 (5 bases). DNA of the CDR3: TGTGCCAGCAGCCAAGGAGGGGACCTAGATCAGCCCCAGCATTTT. Translated: CASSQGGDLDQPQHF.